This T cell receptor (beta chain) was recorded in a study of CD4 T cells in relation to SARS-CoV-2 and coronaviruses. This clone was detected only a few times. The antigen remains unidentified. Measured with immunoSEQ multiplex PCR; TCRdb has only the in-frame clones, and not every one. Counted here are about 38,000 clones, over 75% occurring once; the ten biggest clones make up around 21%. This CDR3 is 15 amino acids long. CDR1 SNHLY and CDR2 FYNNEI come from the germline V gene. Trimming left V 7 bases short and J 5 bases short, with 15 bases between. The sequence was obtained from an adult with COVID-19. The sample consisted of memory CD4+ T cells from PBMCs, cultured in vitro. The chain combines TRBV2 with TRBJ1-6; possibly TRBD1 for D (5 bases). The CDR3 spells CASTTDRANNSPLHF. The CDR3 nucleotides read TGTGCCAGCACTACAGACAGAGCAAATAATTCACCCCTCCACTTT. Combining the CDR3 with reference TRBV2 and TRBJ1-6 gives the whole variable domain EPEVTQTPSHQVTQMGQEVILRCVPISNHLYFYWYRQILGQKVEFLVSFYNNEISEKSEIFDDQFSVERPDGSNFTLKIRSTKLEDSAMYFCASTTDRANNSPLHFGNGTRLTVT.